A single sample gave rise to the 26 T cell receptor beta chains below, sequenced in a study of cytomegalovirus exposure and HLA in healthy donors. Primers: 60 Vbeta forward and 13 Jbeta reverse. Clones were read by immunoSEQ multiplex PCR, and TCRdb kept only the in-frame ones, dropping some. The sample yields some 140,000 clones, roughly 79% seen once. The sample was PBMCs. These receptor sequences come from a man aged 18 to 29 in good health and CMV-seronegative.

This clone was counted only a few times. The J gene is TRBJ1-6, the V gene TRBV6-5, with 10 bases aligning to TRBD1. The CDR3 spans 15 residues. Germline V gene sequence: CDR1 MNHEY, CDR2 SVGAGI. With V trimmed by 6 bases and J by 9 bases, 8 bases remained unmatched. In DNA form, the CDR3 reads TGTGCCAGCAGCCGACAGGGGGCACAAGTTTCACCCCTCCACTTT. It yields the protein CASSRQGAQVSPLHF.

The chain has TRBV12-2 and TRBJ2-5; the table's D call, TRBD2, was not checked against the DNA. TRBV12-2 is tagged as a pseudogene. This CDR3 is 18 amino acids long. The CDR3 DNA reads as TGTGCAAGTCGCTTTCCGGGACTAGCGGGGGGGGGTCAAGAGACCCAGTACTTC. Its translation: CASRFPGLAGGGQETQYF.

This chain uses TRBV5-6 with TRBJ2-5, with a possible D match to TRBD1 (5 bases). The V end lost 0 bases, the J end lost 8 bases, and 14 bases lay between the germline ends. The CDR3 runs 14 residues. Germline CDR1 reads SGHDT; CDR2 reads YYEEEE. CDR3 sequence reads: CASSLVDRDRTQYF. For the CDR3, the DNA is TGTGCCAGCAGCTTGGTAGACAGAGACCGAACCCAGTACTTC.

The chain combines TRBV4-3 with TRBJ1-6; D might be TRBD1 (5 bases). CDR3 length equals 17 residues. Trimming cost V 3 bases and J 7 bases, with 19 bases left between them. The germline gives CDR1 LGHNA, CDR2 YSLEER. For the CDR3, the DNA is TGCGCCAGCAGCCACAGCCAGATGGGGCCGACAAATTCACCCCTCCACTTT. Its translation: CASSHSQMGPTNSPLHF.

This chain links TRBV7-9 with TRBJ2-7, with D uncertain. The germline V gene has CDR1 SEHNR and CDR2 FQNEAQ (reference sequence). The CDR3 contains 12 residues. V was cut by 4 bases and J by 2 bases, with 6 bases left in between. For the CDR3, the DNA is TGTGCCAGCAGCTCTAGTCCCTACGAGCAGTACTTC. Protein product: CASSSSPYEQYF.

J is TRBJ2-7 and V is TRBV19; 10 bases match TRBD1. The length of the CDR3 is 14 residues. V lost 5 bases to trimming and J lost 2 bases; unmatched junction nucleotides: 3. Germline V gene sequence: CDR1 LNHDA, CDR2 SQIVND (reference sequence). This chain's CDR3 is CASSRGQGPYEQYF. The CDR3 nucleotides read TGTGCCAGTAGTCGGGGACAGGGGCCCTACGAGCAGTACTTC.

The gene calls are TRBV15 and TRBJ2-5; 10 bases align to TRBD1. Germline V gives CDR1 LNHNV, CDR2 YYDKDF (reference sequence). The length of the CDR3 is 15 residues. V trimming: 0 bases; J trimming: 10 bases; junction bases outside the gene matches: 8. The DNA for the CDR3 is TGTGCCACCAGCAGAGATTGGCAGGGGACAGGGGACCAGTACTTC. Protein product: CATSRDWQGTGDQYF.

The rearrangement links TRBV25-1 to TRBJ2-1; a possible D gene is TRBD1 (6 bases). Trimming took 2 bases from V and 4 from J, leaving 12 bases between them. The CDR3 consists of 15 residues. Germline V lookup: CDR1 MGHDK, CDR2 SYGVNS. CDR3 residues: CASSEGAGVYNEQFF. The CDR3 DNA sequence: TGTGCCAGCAGTGAAGGGGCAGGGGTATACAATGAGCAGTTCTTC.

The genes are TRBV7-9 and TRBJ2-6; TRBD1 matches at 7 bases. Losses at the gene ends were 5 bases for V and 0 bases for J; bases not matched to a gene: 7. The V gene's germline CDR1 is SEHNR and CDR2 FQNEAQ (reference sequence). This CDR3 contains 17 residues. CDR3 in amino acids: CASSTQRTGSGANVLTF. CDR3 DNA: TGTGCCAGCAGCACACAACGGACAGGCTCTGGGGCCAACGTCCTGACTTTC.

This sequence joins TRBV7-9 and TRBJ2-7; possible D gene TRBD2, 6 bases. Germline lookup yields CDR1 SEHNR and CDR2 FQNEAQ (reference sequence). CDR3 length equals 15 residues. The ends were cut back, 5 bases at V and 5 bases at J, with 19 bases in the middle. This chain's CDR3 is CASSHNYGGFNEQYF. CDR3 bases: TGTGCCAGCAGCCACAATTATGGGGGGTTCAACGAGCAGTACTTC. Variable domain in full (rest from reference TRBV7-9 and TRBJ2-7): DTGVSQNPRHKITKRGQNVTFRCDPISEHNRLYWYRQTLGQGPEFLTYFQNEAQLEKSRLLSDRFSAERPKGSFSTLEIQRTEQGDSAMYLCASSHNYGGFNEQYFGPGTRLTVT.

The chain carries TRBV6-5 and TRBJ2-1; D is possibly TRBD2 (6 bases). This CDR3 has 13 amino acids. Per the germline V gene, CDR1 is MNHEY and CDR2 is SVGAGI. Trimming took off 5 bases at V and 7 bases at J, with 12 bases between the two ends. CDR3 in amino acids: CASSLRGTNEQFF. The CDR3 coding sequence is TGTGCCAGCAGTCTCCGGGGGACTAATGAGCAGTTCTTC.

This clone appeared a single time. The identical CDR3 is also encoded by other nucleotide sequences in the sample. The J gene is TRBJ1-1, the V gene TRBV27; D is possibly TRBD1 (5 bases). The V end lost 3 bases, the J end lost 1 base, and 18 bases lay between the germline ends. The CDR3 has 17 residues. Germline CDR1 MNHEY, CDR2 SMNVEV (reference sequence). CDR3 in DNA: TGTGCCAGCAGTTTCCGAACCCGGGGGGTTCGGAACACTGAAGCTTTCTTT. It codes for CASSFRTRGVRNTEAFF.

The V gene is TRBV4-1, the J gene TRBJ2-5; TRBD2 might be the D (6 bases). Germline V gives CDR1 MGHRA, CDR2 YSYEKL. V gave up 3 bases and J gave up 2 bases, with 19 bases separating them. The CDR3 is 17 residues long. The CDR3, as DNA: TGCGCCAGCAGCCACCAGTTCCGGGGACTCCCGCAAGAGACCCAGTACTTC. Translation: CASSHQFRGLPQETQYF.

The chain carries TRBV7-9 and TRBJ2-3; 11 nucleotides match TRBD2. Germline values: CDR1 SEHNR, CDR2 FQNEAQ (reference sequence). The CDR3 contains 16 residues. V shed 5 bases, J shed 1 base, and the junction held 5 bases outside the gene matches. The CDR3: CASSLLAGGGTDTQYF. Here the CDR3 DNA reads TGTGCCAGCAGCCTCCTAGCGGGGGGTGGCACAGATACGCAGTATTTT. Together with reference TRBV7-9 and TRBJ2-3, the CDR3 gives the full variable domain: DTGVSQNPRHKITKRGQNVTFRCDPISEHNRLYWYRQTLGQGPEFLTYFQNEAQLEKSRLLSDRFSAERPKGSFSTLEIQRTEQGDSAMYLCASSLLAGGGTDTQYFGPGTRLTVL.

The chain uses TRBV5-1 and TRBJ2-2; no definite D call. V lost 0 bases to trimming and J lost 6 bases, with 12 bases between them. The CDR3 totals 15 residues. Germline CDR1 reads SGHRS; CDR2 reads YFSETQ. The CDR3 nucleotides are TGCGCCAGCAGCTTGGTCGGGTCAGAGTCCGGGGAGCTGTTTTTT. Its translation is CASSLVGSESGELFF.

This clone was counted a single time. The chain joins TRBV7-6 to TRBJ2-5; D is possibly TRBD1 (5 bases). CDR3 length equals 16 residues. Looked up from germline, CDR1 is SGHVS and CDR2 is FNYEAQ. V lost 7 bases and J 5 bases, leaving 23 bases between the germline ends. The CDR3 DNA reads TGTGCCAGCACTCAAAGGTTTACAGGAACAAGTGAGACCCAGTACTTC. As protein: CASTQRFTGTSETQYF.

The rearrangement joins TRBV14 to TRBJ2-1; 7 nucleotides line up with TRBD2. Germline CDR1 is SGHDN and CDR2 is FVKESK. J was trimmed by 0 bases and V by 5 bases; bases with no gene match: 4. The CDR3 has 15 residues. The CDR3 DNA reads TGTGCCAGCAGCTACCGCGGGGGCTCCTACAATGAGCAGTTCTTC. Its translation: CASSYRGGSYNEQFF. Full variable domain (rest looked up from reference TRBV14 and TRBJ2-1): EAGVTQFPSHSVIEKGQTVTLRCDPISGHDNLYWYRRVMGKEIKFLLHFVKESKQDESGMPNNRFLAERTGGTYSTLKVQPAELEDSGVYFCASSYRGGSYNEQFFGPGTRLTVL.

V usage is TRBV30 and J usage is TRBJ2-3; D is unresolved. The germline V gene has CDR1 GTSNPN and CDR2 SVGIG (reference sequence). This CDR3 comprises 13 residues. Trimming stripped 0 bases from V and 4 bases from J, with 8 bases between. The CDR3 loop reads CAWSVRSSDTQYF. The CDR3 DNA reads as TGTGCCTGGAGTGTACGGAGTTCAGATACGCAGTATTTT.

The rearrangement uses TRBV5-6 and TRBJ2-7; the match to TRBD2 covers 9 bases. The junction had 8 bases not matched to a gene; V was cut back by 2 bases and J by 2 bases. Germline V gene lookup returns CDR1 SGHDT and CDR2 YYEEEE. CDR3 length: 16 amino acids. The CDR3 loop reads CASSFRAGGATYEQYF. The CDR3 coding sequence is TGTGCCAGCAGCTTCCGGGCGGGGGGGGCAACCTACGAGCAGTACTTC.

The genes are TRBV7-6 and TRBJ1-1; TRBD1 is a possible D gene (6 bases). The CDR3 contains 12 residues. The germline V and J ends were trimmed by 1 base and 10 bases, with 10 bases remaining between them. From germline, CDR1 is SGHVS and CDR2 FNYEAQ. CDR3: CASSLDARGAFF. The CDR3, as DNA: TGTGCCAGCAGCTTAGACGCCAGGGGAGCTTTCTTT.

This sequence joins TRBV7-2 and TRBJ2-7, with D possibly being TRBD2 (6 bases). The CDR3 totals 15 residues. Germline lookup yields CDR1 SGHTA and CDR2 FQGNSA. Trimming took off 2 bases at V and 4 bases at J, with 15 bases between the two ends. CDR3 DNA sequence: TGTGCCAGCAGCTTAAGCGGGCAGGGAAATTACGAGCAGTACTTC. This sequence encodes CASSLSGQGNYEQYF.

The V call is TRBV5-4, the J call TRBJ2-5; 8 bases are shared with TRBD1. CDR3 length: 16 residues. J gave up 4 bases and V 0 bases, and 8 bases lay outside the gene matches. CDR1 and CDR2 from the germline V gene are SGHNT and YYREEE (reference sequence). CDR3 region: CASSLALRGRRETQYF. CDR3 nucleotide sequence: TGTGCCAGCAGCTTGGCCCTCAGGGGGCGCAGAGAGACCCAGTACTTC.

The chain uses TRBV7-9 and TRBJ2-3, with 7 bases matching TRBD2. The V gene end was trimmed by 2 bases and the J gene end by 1 base; junction bases not matched to a gene: 12. Per the germline V gene, CDR1 is SEHNR and CDR2 is FQNEAQ (reference sequence). CDR3 length: 18 amino acids. The CDR3 DNA reads as TGTGCCAGCAGCTTACTGGGGGGGGACCCTTTTCGCACAGATACGCAGTATTTT. It codes for CASSLLGGDPFRTDTQYF.

This clone is a singleton in its sample. The chain recombines TRBV6-5 with TRBJ2-5; 12 bases match TRBD2. Germline CDR1 is MNHEY and CDR2 is SVGAGI. J gave up 5 bases and V 7 bases, and 5 bases lay outside the gene matches. This CDR3 has 14 residues. The CDR3 DNA is TGTGCCAGCAACCCGACTAGCGGGGGTGAGACCCAGTACTTC. This gives the protein CASNPTSGGETQYF.

This clone was recorded a few times. The V call is TRBV6-5, the J call TRBJ2-2; TRBD1 agrees at 8 bases. In germline, CDR1 is MNHEY, CDR2 SVGAGI. The CDR3 runs to 14 residues. V shed 6 bases and J 7 bases; nucleotides not matched to a gene: 7. CDR3 coding DNA: TGTGCCAGCAGAACACAGGGGGTTCACGGGGAGCTGTTTTTT. It encodes CASRTQGVHGELFF.

The count of this clone is one. The V call is TRBV19, the J call TRBJ1-6; TRBD1 agrees at 9 bases. CDR1 is LNHDA and CDR2 is SQIVND in the germline V gene (reference sequence). The trim removed 4 bases at V and 7 bases at J, leaving 2 bases unmatched. There are 14 residues in the CDR3. CDR3: CASSKDRGNSPLHF. CDR3 nucleotides: TGTGCCAGTAGTAAGGACAGGGGAAATTCACCCCTCCACTTT.